Below, 18 T cell receptor beta chains from the same sample are listed, as sequenced in a study of CD8 T cells in ankylosing spondylitis. General study findings and limits: Among TCR beta sequences, a motif of several highly homologous variants appeared characteristic of ankylosing spondylitis blood.

What these receptors recognize is not known. TCRdb called the 5' RACE reads again in MiXCR, with one record for every CDR3 protein. This sample has some 240,000 distinct CDR3 sequences, with 6% to 8% found just once. Sample: blood, either unsorted or a sorted T cell fraction (not recorded which). These receptors all stem from a male donor with ankylosing spondylitis.

This clonotype showed up many times. CDR3 DNA: TGCAGTGCTAGGGGGCAGGGGGCGTATCAGCCCCAGCATTTT. Its protein product is CSARGQGAYQPQHF. This chain joins TRBV20-1 and TRBJ1-5; 8 bases agree with TRBD1. CDR1 is DFQATT, CDR2 SNEGSKA, per germline (reference sequence). The CDR3 has 14 amino acids. V dropped 3 bases and J dropped 5; count of bases not matched to a gene: 6.

This clonotype was picked up a small number of times. This sequence joins TRBV4-3 and TRBJ1-1; D uncertain. CDR3 length: 15 amino acids. Germline V gives CDR1 LGHNA, CDR2 YSLEER. Trimming stripped 0 bases from V and 1 base from J, with 9 bases between. The CDR3 DNA reads as TGCGCCAGCAGCCAAGATGGCAGGTCGAACACTGAAGCTTTCTTT. It yields the protein CASSQDGRSNTEAFF.

This clonotype was counted between two and nine times. The chain employs TRBV6-2 or TRBV6-3 and TRBJ1-5; no firm D call. V lost 6 bases, J lost 1 base, and 10 bases lay in between. This CDR3 is 14 amino acids long. The germline CDR1 and CDR2 sequences are MNHEY and SVGEGT. CDR3 region: CASRDPFSNQPQHF. CDR3 in DNA: TGTGCCAGCAGGGACCCTTTCAGCAATCAGCCCCAGCATTTT.

This clonotype was seen ten or more times. This chain uses TRBV7-2 with TRBJ2-3; D may correspond to TRBD1 or TRBD2 (5 bases each). Deletions cut 4 bases from V and 6 bases from J, with 20 bases between. Germline CDR1 reads SGHTA; CDR2 reads FQGNSA. The CDR3 consists of 16 residues. CDR3 bases: TGTGCCAGCAGCTCCCCTCCGGGGCGAGCGGTGGATACGCAGTATTTT. It translates to CASSSPPGRAVDTQYF.

The sample holds many counts of this clonotype. The chain has TRBV28 and TRBJ1-5; D is ambiguous. The CDR3 sequence is 14 residues long. Germline V gene lookup returns CDR1 MDHEN and CDR2 SYDVKM. V was clipped by 5 bases and J by 3 bases, with 11 bases between them. This chain's CDR3 is CASSDGVNNQPQHF. CDR3 coding DNA: TGTGCCAGCAGTGATGGAGTGAACAATCAGCCCCAGCATTTT.

This chain uses TRBV19 with TRBJ2-2; 7 bases are shared with TRBD2. This CDR3 comprises 15 residues. Germline trimming cut 9 bases from V and 4 bases from J; bases unmatched to any gene: 11. Per germline, CDR1 LNHDA and CDR2 SQIVND (reference sequence). The CDR3 sequence is CARRGLAGVTGELFF. The CDR3 nucleotides are TGTGCCAGAAGAGGTCTCGCGGGAGTCACCGGGGAGCTGTTTTTT.

This clonotype came up many times. The chain carries TRBV4-3 and TRBJ2-7; the D is unclear. Per the germline V gene, CDR1 is LGHNA and CDR2 is YSLEER. CDR3 size: 14 residues. Trimming stripped 0 bases from V and 7 bases from J, with 13 bases between. The CDR3 bases are TGCGCCAGCAGCCAAGATCCCGGACCCTGGGAGCAGTACTTC. It specifies CASSQDPGPWEQYF.

This clonotype was counted ten times or more. The CDR3 bases are TGCGCCAGCACCCTGATCCAGGGGAACACCGGGGAGCTGTTTTTT. As protein: CASTLIQGNTGELFF. V usage is TRBV5-1 and J usage is TRBJ2-2; D is possibly TRBD1 (5 bases). Between the trimmed V and J ends, which lost 6 bases and 1 base, there was a span of 13 bases. Germline values: CDR1 SGHRS, CDR2 YFSETQ. The CDR3 covers 15 residues.

This clonotype came up a few times. This chain joins TRBV24-1 and TRBJ2-7, with TRBD1 as a possible D gene (6 bases). The CDR3 covers 13 residues. V shed 4 bases and J shed 5 bases, with 11 bases lying between them. CDR1 KGHDR and CDR2 SFDVKD come from the germline V gene. CDR3 protein: CATSDHRDHEQYF. Here the CDR3 DNA reads TGTGCCACCAGTGACCACAGGGACCACGAGCAGTACTTC.

This clonotype came up many times. J is TRBJ1-1 and V is TRBV28; no definite D call. The V gene's germline CDR1 is MDHEN and CDR2 SYDVKM. Trimming removed 6 bases from V and 2 bases from J, with 7 bases in between. The CDR3 has 12 residues. This CDR3 reads CASRPRNTEAFF. Here the CDR3 DNA reads TGTGCCAGCAGACCCCGTAACACTGAAGCTTTCTTT.

This clonotype was recorded at least ten times. This chain uses TRBV4-2 with TRBJ2-7; TRBD1 might be the D (6 bases). The CDR3 is made up of 15 amino acids. V shed 1 base and J shed 4 bases, with 14 bases lying between them. Germline-derived CDR1 and CDR2 are LGHNA and YNFKEQ. CDR3 loop: CASSQVARGGYEQYF. The CDR3 DNA sequence: TGTGCCAGCAGCCAAGTTGCCAGGGGCGGGTACGAGCAGTACTTC.

CDR3 nucleotide sequence: TGCGCCAGCAGCTTGCGAGGCACCCTCCACTTT. Translating it yields CASSLRGTLHF. The chain recombines TRBV5-1 with TRBJ1-6; D is undetermined. V dropped 1 base and J dropped 14 bases, with 7 bases sitting between them. The CDR3 runs to 11 residues. Germline-derived CDR1 and CDR2 are SGHRS and YFSETQ.

This clonotype came up many times. V and J are TRBV20-1 and TRBJ1-2; D is undetermined. This CDR3 has 15 amino acids. Germline V CDR1 and CDR2: DFQATT, SNEGSKA (reference sequence). V was shortened by 5 bases and J by 4 bases, with 20 bases between the two germline ends. As DNA, the CDR3 is TGCAGTGCTCCGACCAGACGGGCTCGTGGCTATGGCTACACCTTC. Translated: CSAPTRRARGYGYTF.

For the CDR3, the DNA is TGTGCCAGCAGGCAACCTGCGGCCAAAAACATTCAGTACTTC. Translated: CASRQPAAKNIQYF. The chain carries TRBV6-2 or TRBV6-3 and TRBJ2-4; the D is unclear. V gave up 6 bases and J gave up 1 base, with 10 bases separating them. CDR3 length equals 14 residues. CDR1 and CDR2 from the germline V gene are MNHEY and SVGEGT.

This chain links TRBV6-5 with TRBJ2-7; the D is unclear. V dropped 0 bases and J dropped 4 bases, with 13 bases sitting between them. This CDR3 has 15 amino acids. Germline V gene sequence: CDR1 MNHEY, CDR2 SVGAGI. DNA for the CDR3: TGTGCCAGCAGTTACTCGTCCGGAATGGGGTACGAGCAGTACTTC. This codes for CASSYSSGMGYEQYF.

The table lists this clonotype with many counts. The rearrangement links TRBV6-5 to TRBJ2-2, with D hard to call. The CDR3 has 15 amino acids. Deletions cut 3 bases from V and 0 bases from J, with 8 bases between. The germline gives CDR1 MNHEY, CDR2 SVGAGI. CDR3 amino acids: CASSYQSANTGELFF. The CDR3 DNA is TGTGCCAGCAGTTATCAAAGTGCGAACACCGGGGAGCTGTTTTTT.

A word on this clonotype: The junction shows a germline mismatch at one end, possibly a read error. The V call is TRBV30, the J call TRBJ1-1; D is possibly TRBD1 (5 bases). The CDR3 extends over 15 amino acids. Germline V gene data show CDR1 as GTSNPN and CDR2 as SVGIG (reference sequence). The CDR3, as DNA: TGTGCCTGGAGTGACCCCACGGAGGGGTCTACTGCAGCTTTCTTT. Translating gives CAWSDPTEGSTAAFF.

The table lists this clonotype with many counts. In DNA form, the CDR3 reads TGTGCCAGCAGTGAAGGGGTGACTAACTATGGCTACACCTTC. Translated, it gives CASSEGVTNYGYTF. The V call is TRBV6-1, the J call TRBJ1-2; no reliable D call. The CDR3 runs to 14 residues. The germline V and J ends were trimmed by 1 base and 0 bases, with 6 bases remaining between them. Per the germline V gene, CDR1 is MNHNS and CDR2 is SASEGT.